This T cell receptor beta chain came from a study of blood T cell repertoires in COVID-19. Study details: PBMCs, B-cell-depleted T cells, or T cells were the source of the cDNA or gDNA that made up the material.

This clone was seen a single time. In the authors' workflow: Cell counts per sample came from amplifying reference gene primers. Measured with immunoSEQ multiplex PCR; TCRdb has only the in-frame clones, and not every one. V and J calls and clone size are as listed in that table; D and trimming were resolved from the DNA. Altogether some 200,000 clones are present, 83% being singletons, with the ten largest covering 1.3%. Seattle cases were enrolled at active infection and followed longitudinally. Germline V gives CDR1 LNHDA, CDR2 SQIVND (reference sequence). V was cut by 7 bases and J by 4 bases, with 11 bases left in between. This CDR3 is 14 amino acids long.

This TCR was recovered from a woman under 40 with COVID-19, enrolled during active disease. V and J are TRBV19 and TRBJ2-6, with a tentative D call TRBD1 (5 bases). Input material: peripheral blood. The CDR3 region is CASTDTFGANVLTF. The CDR3 DNA reads as TGTGCCAGTACGGACACCTTCGGGGCCAACGTCCTGACTTTC.